This is a list of T cell receptor beta chains from one sample in a study of CD8 T cells in ankylosing spondylitis. TCRdb re-analysed the 5' RACE reads in MiXCR, keeping a single row per CDR3 protein. The sample has over 150,000 distinct CDR3 sequences, 13% seen once; the top ten hold about 15%. The sample taken for sequencing was blood, either unsorted or a sorted T cell fraction (not recorded which). The receptors were gathered from a male donor with ankylosing spondylitis or in good health (not recorded which). CDR3s include the opening cysteine and the closing phenylalanine or tryptophan. D genes are given only for firm matches. Expanded clones are given a class, and other clones once, few, many or no size at all.

>TRBV30|.|TRBJ2-1|once
TGTGCCTGGAGTGTGGGGACTTACAATGAGCAGTTCTTC
CAWSVGTYNEQFF
>TRBV3-1|.|TRBJ1-4|few
TGTGCCAGCAGCCAAGTATACGGCACAACTAATGAAAAACTGTTTTTT
CASSQVYGTTNEKLFF
>TRBV27|.|TRBJ2-2|few
TGTGCCAGCAGCCCAGGGGGGTCCGGGGAGCTGTTTTTT
CASSPGGSGELFF
>TRBV11-2|.|TRBJ1-1|few
TGTGCCAGCAGCCCCCTTAGTAGGGGGGAGGTTGAAGCTTTCTTT
CASSPLSRGEVEAFF
>TRBV2|TRBD1|TRBJ1-3|few
TGTGCCAGCAGTGAAGGGACAGGGGGCTCTGGAAACACCATATATTTT
CASSEGTGGSGNTIYF
>TRBV7-9|.|TRBJ1-4|few
TGTGCCAGCAGACTTACAGGAGAGGAAAAACTGTTTTTT
CASRLTGEEKLFF
>TRBV7-6|.|TRBJ2-1|.
TGTGCCAGCAGCTCTTACCCGGGGGAGCAGTTCTTC
CASSSYPGEQFF
>TRBV4-1|TRBD1|TRBJ1-2|few
TGCGCCAGCTCAACCTACAGGGGCAGCGATGGCTACACCTTC
CASSTYRGSDGYTF
>TRBV12-3/TRBV12-4|TRBD1|TRBJ1-2|few
TGTGCCACCCACGGTAGGGGGCATCATGGCTACACCTTC
CATHGRGHHGYTF
>TRBV7-9|TRBD2|TRBJ2-1|few
TGTGCCAGCAGTTCCCCCCGGGCGGGAGGGCCCGATGAGCAGTTCTTC
CASSSPRAGGPDEQFF
>TRBV7-8|.|TRBJ1-3|few
TGTGCCAGCAGCTTAAGTGGAGGAAACACCATATATTTT
CASSLSGGNTIYF
>TRBV6-2/TRBV6-3|TRBD1|TRBJ2-3|few
TGTGCCAGCAGTTACCAGACAGGGGAGAGGACAGATACGCAGTATTTT
CASSYQTGERTDTQYF
>TRBV5-1|TRBD1|TRBJ2-1|few
TGCGCCAGCAGCACTGGACAGGGCCTAGAGCAGTTCTTC
CASSTGQGLEQFF
>TRBV20-1|TRBD2|TRBJ2-3|few
TGCAGTGCTAGAGACGGCGGGGGGTACACAGATACGCAGTATTTT
CSARDGGGYTDTQYF
>TRBV2|.|TRBJ2-3|.
TGTGCTCTACCTGGGGGTGGCTTAGACCACACAGATACGCAGTATTTT
CALPGGGLDHTDTQYF
>TRBV12-3/TRBV12-4|TRBD2|TRBJ2-7|.
TGTGCCAGCAGTTCCGCTAGCGGGGACGAGCAGTACTTC
CASSSASGDEQYF
>TRBV27|TRBD1|TRBJ2-2|.
TGTGCCAGCAGTTTAACGCTTTACAGGGGCCGCAACACCGGGGAGCTGTTTTTT
CASSLTLYRGRNTGELFF
>TRBV5-1|TRBD2|TRBJ2-7|few
TGCGCCAGCAGTTTTGGGGAGGGGGAGCAGTACTTC
CASSFGEGEQYF
>TRBV5-6|.|TRBJ2-7|once
TGTGCCAGTAGCTTGGCTGGGTCCGCAGGCGAGCAGTACTTC
CASSLAGSAGEQYF
>TRBV4-1|TRBD1|TRBJ2-7|.
TGCGCCAGCAGCCAGAACACCGGGACAGGGAGGGAGCAGTACTTC
CASSQNTGTGREQYF
>TRBV7-6|.|TRBJ2-1|.
TGTGCCAGCAGCTTAGATTCAATGTTTTACAATGAGCAGTTCTTC
CASSLDSMFYNEQFF
>TRBV2|.|TRBJ1-5|few
TGTGCCAGCAGTGAAGCGGGTGTAGGACCTAATCAGCCCCAGCATTTT
CASSEAGVGPNQPQHF
>TRBV7-2|.|TRBJ1-2|few
TGTGCCAGCAGCTTAGAAGTGCAGTACAATTATGGCTACACCTTC
CASSLEVQYNYGYTF
>TRBV7-6|TRBD1|TRBJ2-1|.
TGTGCCAGCAGCTTAGCGAAGATAGGGACAGGTTACAATGAGCAGTTCTTC
CASSLAKIGTGYNEQFF
>TRBV7-9|.|TRBJ2-3|.
TGTGCCAGCAGCCCTAAACCGACTGTGTCAGATACGCAGTATTTT
CASSPKPTVSDTQYF
>TRBV6-1|TRBD2|TRBJ2-7|few
TGTGCCAGCAGTACCGCCGGGGGGAACGAGCAGTACTTC
CASSTAGGNEQYF
>TRBV27|TRBD2|TRBJ2-1|.
TGTGCCACCCACCACGGTGAGGGGGGACTAGGGCAGTTCTTC
CATHHGEGGLGQFF
>TRBV9|.|TRBJ2-5|.
TGTGCCAGCAGCGTAGACTTGGAGACCCAGTACTTC
CASSVDLETQYF
>TRBV7-9|.|TRBJ2-2|few
TGTGCCAGCAGCTTAGCGCGTCTGGGACACACCGGGGAGCTGTTTTTT
CASSLARLGHTGELFF
>TRBV2|TRBD2|TRBJ2-1|few
TGTGCCAGCAGTCGGCGGGAGGGATCCCTACCCTCCTACAATGAGCAGTTCTTC
CASSRREGSLPSYNEQFF
>TRBV7-2|.|TRBJ2-1|few
TGTGCCAGCAGTTCCCGGGCGGTCTACAATGAGCAGTTCTTC
CASSSRAVYNEQFF
>TRBV11-2|TRBD2|TRBJ2-1|.
TGTGCCAGCAGCATCCCCGTCAGCGGGGGGGACAGCTCCTACAATGAGCAGTTCTTC
CASSIPVSGGDSSYNEQFF